This is a list of T cell receptor beta chains from one sample in a study of chemoradiotherapy in HPV16-positive cancers. Sequencing used immunoSEQ multiplex PCR; TCRdb keeps in-frame clones, though not all of them. The sample lists tens of thousands of clones, roughly 80% occurring once. Sequenced material: blood, taken from a patient who underwent chemoradiotherapy. Receptor source: a human donor with HPV-associated anogenital cancer. The CDR3 runs from the conserved cysteine through the conserved F or W. The D gene is left open where the match is weak. Clone size is stated in some rows and not others, as once, few, many or a class when expanded.

J gene: TRBJ1-6
D gene: .
clone size: .
V gene: TRBV5-8
CDR3 DNA: TGTGCCAGCGCCCGTAACTTCAATTCACCCCTCCACTTT
CDR3 protein: CASARNFNSPLHF

J gene: TRBJ2-3
D gene: .
clone size: .
V gene: TRBV5-1
CDR3 DNA: TGCGCCAGCAGCAGATTAGCAGGGGGGGCCGCAGATACGCAGTATTTT
CDR3 protein: CASSRLAGGAADTQYF

J gene: TRBJ1-1
D gene: .
clone size: .
V gene: TRBV6-5
CDR3 DNA: TGTGCCAGCAGCTTGACAGCCGTATACACTGAAGCTTTCTTT
CDR3 protein: CASSLTAVYTEAFF

J gene: TRBJ1-2
D gene: .
clone size: .
V gene: TRBV30
CDR3 DNA: TGTGCCTGGAGTGGGGGGAGAGGCTACACCTTC
CDR3 protein: CAWSGGRGYTF

J gene: TRBJ2-1
D gene: TRBD2
clone size: .
V gene: TRBV7-9
CDR3 DNA: TGTGCCAGCAGTACGACTAGCGGGGGGATTAATGAGCAGTTCTTC
CDR3 protein: CASSTTSGGINEQFF

J gene: TRBJ1-6
D gene: TRBD1
clone size: .
V gene: TRBV6-1
CDR3 DNA: TGTGCCAGCCAAATCACAGGGGTGAATTCACCCCTCCACTTT
CDR3 protein: CASQITGVNSPLHF

J gene: TRBJ2-3
D gene: .
clone size: .
V gene: TRBV20-1
CDR3 DNA: TGCAGTGCTCCACTCCTGGGGGCGATGTATTTT
CDR3 protein: CSAPLLGAMYF

J gene: TRBJ2-5
D gene: .
clone size: .
V gene: TRBV30
CDR3 DNA: TGTGCCTGGATCCGAGAGGAGACCCAGTACTTC
CDR3 protein: CAWIREETQYF

J gene: TRBJ2-2
D gene: TRBD1
clone size: .
V gene: TRBV28
CDR3 DNA: TGTGCCAGCCTCGGGGGGGGACAGGGGGACACCGGGGAGCTGTTTTTT
CDR3 protein: CASLGGGQGDTGELFF

J gene: TRBJ1-2
D gene: .
clone size: .
V gene: TRBV6-1
CDR3 DNA: TGTGCCAGCAGTGAATCTAGGGCCCATGGCTACACCTTC
CDR3 protein: CASSESRAHGYTF

J gene: TRBJ2-3
D gene: TRBD2
clone size: .
V gene: TRBV7-2
CDR3 DNA: TGTGCCAGCAGCCCTAGCGGGCGGGGGGCGCATTCGGATACGCAGTATTTT
CDR3 protein: CASSPSGRGAHSDTQYF

J gene: TRBJ2-3
D gene: TRBD2
clone size: .
V gene: TRBV5-4
CDR3 DNA: TGTGCCAGCAGCCCTACCGCGGGGGGACGCACAGATACGCAGTATTTT
CDR3 protein: CASSPTAGGRTDTQYF

J gene: TRBJ2-5
D gene: TRBD2
clone size: .
V gene: TRBV11-2
CDR3 DNA: TGTGCCAGCAGCTTAGGACTAGCGGGGGGGCAAGAGACCCAGTACTTC
CDR3 protein: CASSLGLAGGQETQYF

J gene: TRBJ2-3
D gene: TRBD2
clone size: .
V gene: TRBV9
CDR3 DNA: TGTGCCAGCAGCGGAGCGGGAGAGAACACAGATACGCAGTATTTT
CDR3 protein: CASSGAGENTDTQYF

J gene: TRBJ1-6
D gene: TRBD1
clone size: .
V gene: TRBV9
CDR3 DNA: TGTGCCAGTAACAGGGGCCGTGTTTCACCCCTCCACTTT
CDR3 protein: CASNRGRVSPLHF

J gene: TRBJ2-2
D gene: .
clone size: few
V gene: TRBV14
CDR3 DNA: TGTGCCAGCAGCCCCCGCCGGACCCGACAGCTACTGAATTCCGCGAACACCGGGGAGCTGTTTTTT
CDR3 protein: CASSPRRTRQLLNSANTGELFF

J gene: TRBJ1-1
D gene: .
clone size: .
V gene: TRBV4-1
CDR3 DNA: TGCGCCAGCAGCCATCCCCGGGAACCATTGAACACTGAAGCTTTCTTT
CDR3 protein: CASSHPREPLNTEAFF

J gene: TRBJ2-7
D gene: TRBD2
clone size: .
V gene: TRBV5-1
CDR3 DNA: TGCGCCAGCAGTTGGACCGGGACTAGCGGTCAATCCTACGAGCAGTACTTC
CDR3 protein: CASSWTGTSGQSYEQYF

J gene: TRBJ2-5
D gene: .
clone size: .
V gene: TRBV29-1
CDR3 DNA: TGCAGCGCCCTAACTCTAGTTTCCGAGACCCAGTACTTC
CDR3 protein: CSALTLVSETQYF

J gene: TRBJ1-1
D gene: TRBD1
clone size: few
V gene: TRBV27
CDR3 DNA: TGTGCCAGCAGTTTAGCGGGACAGGCCGAAGCTTTCTTT
CDR3 protein: CASSLAGQAEAFF

J gene: TRBJ2-6
D gene: .
clone size: .
V gene: TRBV19
CDR3 DNA: TGTGCCAGTATCCCGGTGGGCGCTGGGGCCAACGTCCTGACTTTC
CDR3 protein: CASIPVGAGANVLTF

J gene: TRBJ2-2
D gene: .
clone size: .
V gene: TRBV9
CDR3 DNA: TGTGCCAGCAGCGCGCCGAAGTTCCGGGGGCGAATGAACACCGGGGAGCTGTTTTTT
CDR3 protein: CASSAPKFRGRMNTGELFF

J gene: TRBJ1-1
D gene: .
clone size: .
V gene: TRBV10-3
CDR3 DNA: TGTGCCATCAGTGCCGCCGGGGGCACTGAAGCTTTCTTT
CDR3 protein: CAISAAGGTEAFF

J gene: TRBJ1-2
D gene: TRBD1
clone size: .
V gene: TRBV19
CDR3 DNA: TGTGCCAGTAGTCGACAGGGGAGCAATGGCTACACCTTC
CDR3 protein: CASSRQGSNGYTF

J gene: TRBJ1-2
D gene: .
clone size: .
V gene: TRBV2
CDR3 DNA: TGTGCCAGCCGATCCCTTACTCCCCTGCGTGGCTACACCTTC
CDR3 protein: CASRSLTPLRGYTF

J gene: TRBJ2-7
D gene: .
clone size: once
V gene: TRBV11-2
CDR3 DNA: TGTGCCAGCAGCTTAGATCTTACAGTCTCCTACGAGCAGTACTTC
CDR3 protein: CASSLDLTVSYEQYF

J gene: TRBJ1-2
D gene: .
clone size: .
V gene: TRBV19
CDR3 DNA: TGTGCCAGTAGTACACAGCGGACTCTCGCGTCCAACTATGGCTACACCTTC
CDR3 protein: CASSTQRTLASNYGYTF

J gene: TRBJ2-7
D gene: .
clone size: once
V gene: TRBV6-5
CDR3 DNA: TGTGCCAGCAGACGCCAGGGCGACGAGCAGTACTTC
CDR3 protein: CASRRQGDEQYF

J gene: TRBJ1-4
D gene: .
clone size: .
V gene: TRBV5-1
CDR3 DNA: TGCGCCAGCAGCTCAGGTTACAGGCGGGGTACAACTAATGAAAAACTGTTTTTT
CDR3 protein: CASSSGYRRGTTNEKLFF